What follows are 28 T cell receptor beta chains derived from one specimen sequenced in a study of blood T cell repertoires in COVID-19. Sequencing used immunoSEQ multiplex PCR; TCRdb keeps in-frame clones, though not all of them. The profile shows approximately 230,000 clones, 70% to 90% of them singletons. Sequencing was carried out using PBMCs or T cells enriched from blood (not recorded which). The receptors here all came from a man aged 35-49 years who had recovered from COVID-19.

This clone was observed a few times. This rearrangement joins TRBV7-2 to TRBJ2-5; D possibly corresponds to TRBD2 (6 bases). Germline lookup yields CDR1 SGHTA and CDR2 FQGNSA. The CDR3 is made up of 15 amino acids. Trimming removed 0 bases at V and 2 bases at J, with 10 bases between. The CDR3 DNA follows: TGTGCCAGCAGCTTAGCCGTCGGGGGACAAGAGACCCAGTACTTC. This encodes CASSLAVGGQETQYF.

V is TRBV12-3 or TRBV12-4 and J is TRBJ1-1; no clear D gene. Trimming removed 1 base at V and 8 bases at J, with 11 bases between. This CDR3 comprises 13 residues. In DNA, the CDR3 is TGTGCCAGCAGTTTAGGGTGGGCTCTAGAAGCTTTCTTT. Amino acids: CASSLGWALEAFF.

The chain carries TRBV5-8 and TRBJ2-5; D ambiguous. The germline CDR1 and CDR2 sequences are SGHTS and YDEGEE. This CDR3 comprises 14 residues. Trimming removed 4 bases at V and 1 base at J, with 11 bases between. CDR3 bases: TGTGCCAGCAGCCTCGGTGTAGCCCAAGAGACCCAGTACTTC. Amino acid sequence: CASSLGVAQETQYF. The complete variable domain, with remaining parts taken from reference TRBV5-8 and TRBJ2-5, reads EAGVTQSPTHLIKTRGQQATLRCSPISGHTSVYWYQQALGLGLQFLLWYDEGEERNRGNFPPRFSGRQFPNYSSELNVNALELEDSALYLCASSLGVAQETQYFGPGTRLLVL.

This clone has just one count. The V and J genes are TRBV30 and TRBJ1-3, with 8 bases aligning to TRBD1. Germline CDR1 GTSNPN, CDR2 SVGIG (reference sequence). The CDR3 contains 15 residues. V lost 3 bases, J lost 3 bases, and 7 bases stayed unmatched. CDR3 nucleotides: TGTGCCTGGAGCGTAGACAGGGGAGGTGGAAACACCATATATTTT. Its translation is CAWSVDRGGGNTIYF.

The J gene is TRBJ2-7, the V gene TRBV28; 9 bases agree with TRBD1. This CDR3 has 14 residues. Germline values: CDR1 MDHEN, CDR2 SYDVKM. J gave up 1 base and V 6 bases, and 4 bases lay outside the gene matches. As DNA, the CDR3 is TGTGCCAGCAGGGGACAGGGAAGTTCCTACGAGCAGTACTTC. Amino acids: CASRGQGSSYEQYF.

The V and J genes are TRBV6-5 and TRBJ2-3, with a possible D match to TRBD2 (5 bases). The CDR3 contains 13 residues. The V and J ends lost 6 bases and 10 bases respectively, with 17 bases between them. Per the germline V gene, CDR1 is MNHEY and CDR2 is SVGAGI. CDR3 coding DNA: TGTGCCAGCAGAAGCCAAGAAATCGGGGCGCAGTATTTT. It specifies CASRSQEIGAQYF.

The chain carries TRBV7-9 and TRBJ2-7; weak D call: TRBD1 (5 bases). Per germline, CDR1 SEHNR and CDR2 FQNEAQ (reference sequence). This CDR3 is 14 amino acids long. The V and J ends lost 0 bases and 3 bases respectively, with 9 bases between them. The CDR3 nucleotides read TGTGCCAGCAGCTTAGCGCAAGACAGCTACGAGCAGTACTTC. Its translation is CASSLAQDSYEQYF.

J is TRBJ2-1 and V is TRBV5-6; 10 bases match TRBD2. The germline gives CDR1 SGHDT, CDR2 YYEEEE. V lost 3 bases to trimming and J lost 8 bases; unmatched junction nucleotides: 11. The CDR3 is 16 residues long. The CDR3 coding sequence is TGTGCCAGCAGCTCCGGACTAGCGGTCCACGGGGATGAGCAGTTCTTC. Protein sequence: CASSSGLAVHGDEQFF. Supplemented by reference TRBV5-6 and TRBJ2-1, the full variable domain reads DAGVTQSPTHLIKTRGQQVTLRCSPKSGHDTVSWYQQALGQGPQFIFQYYEEEERQRGNFPDRFSGHQFPNYSSELNVNALLLGDSALYLCASSSGLAVHGDEQFFGPGTRLTVL.

The V and J genes are TRBV9 and TRBJ2-7; 10 bases line up with TRBD2. This CDR3 comprises 15 residues. CDR1 and CDR2 (germline): SGDLS, YYNGEE. V was clipped by 0 bases and J by 3 bases; unmatched bases: 3. The CDR3 sequence: CASSVGSSGSYEQYF. CDR3 DNA: TGTGCCAGCAGCGTAGGGTCTAGCGGGAGCTACGAGCAGTACTTC.

The chain employs TRBV20-1 and TRBJ2-2; D not resolved. The CDR3 has 11 residues. With 2 bases removed from V and 6 bases from J, the gap between germline ends came to 4 bases. Germline lookup yields CDR1 DFQATT and CDR2 SNEGSKA (reference sequence). CDR3 in DNA: TGCAGTGCTAGAATCGCCGGGGAGCTGTTTTTT. This gives the protein CSARIAGELFF.

The count of this clone is one. The chain is built from TRBV19 and TRBJ1-1; no definite D call. CDR1 and CDR2 from the germline V gene are LNHDA and SQIVND (reference sequence). The CDR3 contains 14 residues. The V end lost 8 bases, the J end lost 11 bases, and 24 bases lay between the germline ends. The CDR3 region has the DNA TGTGCCAGTCTCGATATGGGCGAGGGTGGTTCGGCTTTCTTT. It encodes CASLDMGEGGSAFF.

The chain carries TRBV27 and TRBJ2-7; TRBD2 matches at 14 bases. V trimming: 6 bases; J trimming: 3 bases; junction bases outside the gene matches: 10. This CDR3 spans 17 amino acids. Germline CDR1 MNHEY, CDR2 SMNVEV (reference sequence). This CDR3 reads CASSPLKGTSGSYEQYF. The CDR3 nucleotides are TGTGCCAGCAGCCCCCTAAAAGGGACTAGCGGGAGCTACGAGCAGTACTTC.

CDR3 loop: CASSPSRLAGRYEQYF. In nucleotides, the CDR3 is TGTGCCAGCTCACCCTCCCGACTAGCGGGACGTTACGAGCAGTACTTC. The chain combines TRBV18 with TRBJ2-7; 11 nucleotides line up with TRBD2. J was trimmed by 4 bases and V by 3 bases; bases with no gene match: 8. The CDR3 sequence is 16 residues long. CDR1 is KGHSH and CDR2 is LQKENI in the germline V gene.

V gene TRBV27 combines with J gene TRBJ2-3; no reliable D call. Germline CDR1 is MNHEY and CDR2 is SMNVEV (reference sequence). The CDR3 sequence is 14 residues long. With 2 bases removed from V and 10 bases from J, the gap between germline ends came to 16 bases. CDR3 bases: TGTGCCAGCAGTTTAGCCACCCCCCCTAGTGCGCAGTATTTT. Protein product: CASSLATPPSAQYF.

The chain carries TRBV12-3 or TRBV12-4 and TRBJ1-1; TRBD1 agrees at 7 bases. V shed 2 bases and J 5 bases; nucleotides not matched to a gene: 2. The CDR3 has 13 residues. The CDR3 coding sequence is TGTGCCAGCAGTTTATCACAGGGGACTGAAGCTTTCTTT. This codes for CASSLSQGTEAFF.

This chain joins TRBV11-2 and TRBJ2-7; 8 nucleotides agree with TRBD2. Trimming cost V 2 bases and J 4 bases; bases outside gene matches: 13. Germline values: CDR1 SGHAT, CDR2 FQNNGV. This CDR3 spans 17 amino acids. CDR3 protein: CASSLNPGGARGYEQYF. The CDR3 region has the DNA TGTGCCAGCAGCTTAAATCCCGGGGGGGCGCGTGGGTACGAGCAGTACTTC.

The chain employs TRBV29-1 and TRBJ1-1; D not certain. Germline loops: CDR1 SQVTM, CDR2 ANQGSEA. V lost 3 bases and J lost 2, with 10 bases in between. The CDR3 runs to 13 residues. In DNA form, the CDR3 reads TGCAGCGTTGACCACATATTAAACACTGAAGCTTTCTTT. It encodes CSVDHILNTEAFF.

CDR3 in DNA: TGTGCCAGTAGTCCCCAGGGGTTAGGGACCCAGTACTTC. Protein product: CASSPQGLGTQYF. The rearrangement joins TRBV19 to TRBJ2-5, with D possibly being TRBD1 (6 bases). The V end was cut by 5 bases, the J end by 7 bases, with 14 bases between. Germline V CDR1 and CDR2: LNHDA, SQIVND (reference sequence). There are 13 residues in the CDR3.

The sample holds a few counts of this clone. The gene calls are TRBV4-1 and TRBJ2-6; D not certain. The V end lost 4 bases, the J end lost 4 bases, and 14 bases lay between the germline ends. The CDR3 consists of 16 residues. Germline V CDR1 and CDR2: MGHRA, YSYEKL. CDR3 amino acids: CASSPVGLGGANVLTF. CDR3 DNA: TGCGCCAGCAGCCCGGTGGGCCTCGGAGGGGCCAACGTCCTGACTTTC.

The chain has TRBV5-1 and TRBJ1-4; D possibly corresponds to TRBD1 (5 bases). CDR3 length equals 18 residues. The germline V gene encodes CDR1 SGHRS and CDR2 YFSETQ. Trimming left V 1 base short and J 0 bases short, with 16 bases between. CDR3: CASSLMFQGSSTNEKLFF. The DNA for the CDR3 is TGCGCCAGCAGCTTGATGTTCCAGGGATCCTCAACTAATGAAAAACTGTTTTTT.

This clone showed up just a few times. The V gene is TRBV28, the J gene TRBJ1-5, with 8 bases lining up with TRBD1. CDR3 size: 18 residues. The germline gives CDR1 MDHEN, CDR2 SYDVKM. V was pared by 3 bases and J by 0 bases, with 10 bases of the junction left unmatched. The CDR3 DNA sequence: TGTGCCAGCAGTTTCGTAGGTCAGGGGGCGGCTAGCAATCAGCCCCAGCATTTT. This gives the protein CASSFVGQGAASNQPQHF. The entire variable domain, with the rest obtained from reference TRBV28 and TRBJ1-5, is as follows: DVKVTQSSRYLVKRTGEKVFLECVQDMDHENMFWYRQDPGLGLRLIYFSYDVKMKEKGDIPEGYSVSREKKERFSLILESASTNQTSMYLCASSFVGQGAASNQPQHFGDGTRLSIL.

This clone was picked up a small number of times. This chain uses TRBV6-1 with TRBJ2-3, with TRBD2 as a possible D gene (6 bases). Trimming shortened V by 2 bases and J by 1 base, and 13 bases separated the two germline ends. This CDR3 is built from 16 residues. Germline CDR1 MNHNS, CDR2 SASEGT. CDR3 nucleotide sequence: TGTGCCAGCAGTGAAAAGACGGGGGTGCGCACAGATACGCAGTATTTT. Its translation is CASSEKTGVRTDTQYF.

V is TRBV7-2 and J is TRBJ2-3; possibly TRBD2 for D (6 bases). This CDR3 region has 14 residues. V lost 2 bases, J lost 4 bases, and 10 bases lay in between. Germline CDR1 reads SGHTA; CDR2 reads FQGNSA. The CDR3 is CASSLNGRADTQYF. CDR3 DNA: TGTGCCAGCAGCTTAAACGGGAGAGCAGATACGCAGTATTTT.

The rearrangement links TRBV21-1 to TRBJ2-1; TRBD2 is the table's D call, not checked against the DNA. TRBV21-1 is listed as a pseudogene. The CDR3 consists of 13 residues. Here the CDR3 DNA reads TGTGCCAGCAGCAAAGTGGCGGGCAATGAGCAGTTCTTC. Translated: CASSKVAGNEQFF.

The CDR3 region is CASSLELGAAYEQYF. CDR3 coding DNA: TGTGCCAGCAGCTTAGAACTTGGGGCCGCCTACGAGCAGTACTTC. The genes are TRBV7-2 and TRBJ2-7; TRBD1 is a possible D gene (5 bases). Trimming took 1 base from V and 2 from J, leaving 12 bases between them. CDR3 length: 15 residues. Germline values: CDR1 SGHTA, CDR2 FQGNSA. Combining the CDR3 with reference TRBV7-2 and TRBJ2-7 gives the whole variable domain GAGVSQSPSNKVTEKGKDVELRCDPISGHTALYWYRQSLGQGLEFLIYFQGNSAPDKSGLPSDRFSAERTGGSVSTLTIQRTQQEDSAVYLCASSLELGAAYEQYFGPGTRLTVT.

The CDR3 DNA sequence: TGTGCCAGTGATGGACAGGGGAACGAATTCGAGCAGTACTTC. Its translation is CASDGQGNEFEQYF. The chain recombines TRBV19 with TRBJ2-7; 9 bases agree with TRBD1. The CDR3 has 14 amino acids. Trimming at V came to 8 bases and at J to 6 bases, leaving 11 bases not matched to a gene. The germline CDR1 and CDR2 sequences are LNHDA and SQIVND (reference sequence).

This chain connects TRBV4-3 to TRBJ2-7; 9 nucleotides line up with TRBD1. V lost 1 base and J lost 7; bases outside the gene matches: 5. Germline loops: CDR1 LGHNA, CDR2 YSLEER. The CDR3 extends over 14 amino acids. The CDR3 is CASSQVGTGREQYF. The CDR3 DNA reads TGCGCCAGCAGCCAAGTAGGGACAGGGCGGGAGCAGTACTTC.

This clone was detected only once. The chain links TRBV5-1 to TRBJ1-5, with D possibly TRBD1 on 5 matching bases. Germline assignment: CDR1 SGHRS and CDR2 YFSETQ. V was trimmed by 0 bases and J by 5 bases, leaving 12 bases between them. This CDR3 is 15 amino acids long. CDR3 sequence reads: CASSLVGGIDQPQHF. The CDR3 region has the DNA TGCGCCAGCAGCTTGGTGGGGGGGATTGATCAGCCCCAGCATTTT.